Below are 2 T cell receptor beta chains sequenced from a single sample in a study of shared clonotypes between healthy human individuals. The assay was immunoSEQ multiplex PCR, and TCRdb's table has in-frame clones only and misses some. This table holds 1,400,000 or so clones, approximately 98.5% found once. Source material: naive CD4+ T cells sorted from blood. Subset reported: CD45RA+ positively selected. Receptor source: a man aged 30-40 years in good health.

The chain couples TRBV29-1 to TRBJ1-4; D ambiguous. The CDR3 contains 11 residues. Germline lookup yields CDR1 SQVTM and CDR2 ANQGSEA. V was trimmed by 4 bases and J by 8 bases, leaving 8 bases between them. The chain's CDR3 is CSVVFREKLFF. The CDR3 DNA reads TGCAGCGTTGTCTTTCGGGAAAAACTGTTTTTT. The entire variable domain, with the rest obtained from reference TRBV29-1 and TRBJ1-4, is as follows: SAVISQKPSRDICQRGTSLTIQCQVDSQVTMMFWYRQQPGQSLTLIATANQGSEATYESGFVIDKFPISRPNLTFSTLTVSNMSPEDSSIYLCSVVFREKLFFGSGTQLSVL.

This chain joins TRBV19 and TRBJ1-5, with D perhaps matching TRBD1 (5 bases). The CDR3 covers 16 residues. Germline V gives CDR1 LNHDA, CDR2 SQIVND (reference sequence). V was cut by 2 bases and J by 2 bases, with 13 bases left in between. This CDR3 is CASSILGGARNQPQHF. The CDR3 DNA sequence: TGTGCCAGTAGTATATTGGGGGGTGCGCGCAATCAGCCCCAGCATTTT.